This T cell receptor (beta chain) was identified in a study of blood T cell repertoires in COVID-19. Study in general: Donors in the United States, Italy and Spain gave samples during acute or convalescent COVID-19.

As originally analysed: Reference gene primers were amplified, and this amplification served to estimate nucleated cell counts. Repertoires were generated with immunoSEQ multiplex PCR, while TCRdb's copy carries only in-frame clones and drops some. V, J and clone size derive from that table, while D and trimming were established from the DNA sequence. In the table there are over 90,000 clones, about 85% of which are singletons. The V gene lost 5 bases and the J gene lost 6 bases, with 12 bases spanning the gap. The CDR3 runs 12 residues. Germline CDR1 and CDR2: SQVTM and ANQGSEA. This TCR was sampled from a man aged 45-65 years in a cohort sampled during active COVID-19. The sequencing input was peripheral blood. V gene TRBV29-1 combines with J gene TRBJ2-3; D unresolved. The CDR3 reads CSVIFDTDTQYF. The CDR3 DNA follows: TGCAGCGTTATCTTTGACACGGATACGCAGTATTTT.